This T cell receptor (beta chain) was identified in a study of shared clonotypes between healthy human individuals. Study at large: The study enrolled a couple of women and three men aged 18 to 49.

Every immunoSEQ plate was one replicate of a subset's evenly spread DNA. Using immunoSEQ multiplex PCR, the repertoire was profiled, and TCRdb retains in-frame clones only, with some absent. Of about 1 million clones listed, about 75% were seen once; the top ten hold about 1.5%. The CDR3 length is 12 residues. CDR1 is MDHEN, CDR2 SYDVKM, per germline. The V and J ends lost 10 bases and 7 bases respectively, with 16 bases between them. A split of CD4+ cells into CD45RA+ naive and CD45RA-negative memory subsets was performed. The V and J genes are TRBV28 and TRBJ1-2; the D gene is possibly TRBD1 (5 bases). The TCR originated in a young man in good health. Sequencing used memory CD4+ T cells sorted from blood. Subset: CD45RA-negative fraction. The CDR3 is CAIFGGGFGYTF. The CDR3 nucleotides read TGTGCCATCTTTGGGGGGGGATTTGGCTACACCTTC.